The 30 T cell receptor beta chains below come from one sample, sequenced in a study of OX40 agonist ivuxolimab in advanced cancers. TCRdb's table, derived via immunoSEQ multiplex PCR, lists solely in-frame clones and lacks some. The sample has some 100,000 clones; roughly 80% are singletons. The material was CD4+ or CD8+ T cells sorted from blood, obtained in a trial of the OX40 agonist ivuxolimab. Every receptor here comes from an adult with an advanced solid tumor such as melanoma, head and neck, liver or kidney cancer.

The genes are TRBV7-6 and TRBJ2-7, with D possibly being TRBD2 (5 bases). Trimming stripped 5 bases from V and 6 bases from J, with 17 bases between. In germline, CDR1 is SGHVS, CDR2 FNYEAQ. CDR3 length: 14 amino acids. CDR3 in DNA: TGTGCCAGCAGCCCCGGGGATGGGGAGATCGAGCAGTACTTC. This codes for CASSPGDGEIEQYF.

V and J are TRBV13 and TRBJ1-6; possible D gene TRBD1, 5 bases. Germline V gives CDR1 PRHDT, CDR2 FYEKMQ (reference sequence). The CDR3 runs to 14 residues. Trimming left V 6 bases short and J 5 bases short, with 11 bases between. CDR3 coding DNA: TGTGCCAGCAGAGGAGGGACGGATAATTCACCCCTCCACTTT. This sequence encodes CASRGGTDNSPLHF.

The V gene is TRBV4-2, the J gene TRBJ2-5; 9 positions agree with TRBD2. J was trimmed by 5 bases and V by 1 base; bases with no gene match: 14. CDR1 LGHNA and CDR2 YNFKEQ come from the germline V gene. This CDR3 spans 18 amino acids. The CDR3: CASSQGLIAGVAGETQYF. In DNA, the CDR3 is TGTGCCAGCAGCCAAGGTCTTATAGCGGGAGTAGCTGGGGAGACCCAGTACTTC.

This clone was picked up one time. The V and J genes are TRBV7-9 and TRBJ2-1, with 7 bases that match TRBD2. V lost 4 bases and J lost 7; bases outside the gene matches: 13. Per germline, CDR1 SEHNR and CDR2 FQNEAQ (reference sequence). This CDR3 spans 16 amino acids. The CDR3 here is CASSSQEGRGGNEQFF. DNA of the CDR3: TGTGCCAGCAGCTCCCAAGAGGGCCGGGGAGGGAATGAGCAGTTCTTC.

On this clone itself: A read error may produce the germline difference seen at one junction end. CDR3 sequence (DNA): TGTGCTAGTGCTTTGGGGACGTTTTACGAGCAGTACTTC. Translating gives CASALGTFYEQYF. The chain is built from TRBV12-5 and TRBJ2-7; D tentatively fits TRBD1 or TRBD2 (5 bases each). The CDR3 runs to 13 residues. Germline lookup yields CDR1 LGHNT and CDR2 FRNRAP. Variable domain in full (rest from reference TRBV12-5 and TRBJ2-7): DARVTQTPRHKVTEMGQEVTMRCQPILGHNTVFWYRQTMMQGLELLAYFRNRAPLDDSGMPKDRFSAEMPDATLATLKIQPSEPRDSAVYFCASALGTFYEQYFGPGTRLTVT.

This clone occurred a few times. V usage is TRBV6-1 and J usage is TRBJ1-5; D gene ambiguous. The germline V gene encodes CDR1 MNHNS and CDR2 SASEGT. Trimming pared 2 bases from V and 2 bases from J, leaving 13 bases between. This CDR3 contains 16 residues. CDR3 nucleotides: TGTGCCAGCAGTGAATTGGTTGGCCAGGGCAATCAGCCCCAGCATTTT. Amino acid sequence: CASSELVGQGNQPQHF.

The genes are TRBV30 and TRBJ2-3; no firm D call. Per germline, CDR1 GTSNPN and CDR2 SVGIG (reference sequence). Trimming left V 3 bases short and J 2 bases short, with 12 bases between. CDR3 size: 14 residues. The chain's CDR3 is CAWSWMGPTDTQYF. The CDR3 DNA follows: TGTGCCTGGAGCTGGATGGGCCCCACAGATACGCAGTATTTT.

The chain combines TRBV6-5 with TRBJ2-1; TRBD1 is a possible D gene (6 bases). V was trimmed by 4 bases and J by 4 bases, leaving 14 bases between them. Germline-derived CDR1 and CDR2 are MNHEY and SVGAGI. The length of the CDR3 is 15 residues. The CDR3 sequence is CASSLTGHSYNEQFF. CDR3 coding DNA: TGTGCCAGCAGTTTAACGGGACATTCGTACAATGAGCAGTTCTTC.

This clone has just a few counts. J is TRBJ1-2 and V is TRBV6-5; D gene uncertain. In germline, CDR1 is MNHEY, CDR2 SVGAGI. The CDR3 runs to 13 residues. Trimming shortened V by 0 bases and J by 6 bases, and 8 bases separated the two germline ends. CDR3 residues: CASSYSAGHGYTF. The CDR3, as DNA: TGTGCCAGCAGTTACTCGGCAGGCCATGGCTACACCTTC.

CDR3 nucleotide sequence: TGTGCCAGCAGCTTAGTAGGAGCGGGGGACAATGAGCAGTTCTTC. Encoded protein: CASSLVGAGDNEQFF. J is TRBJ2-1 and V is TRBV7-8; 8 positions match TRBD2. From germline, CDR1 is SGHVS and CDR2 FQNEAQ. Trimming removed 1 base from V and 5 bases from J; junction bases left unmatched: 4. The CDR3 extends over 15 amino acids. Variable domain in full (rest from reference TRBV7-8 and TRBJ2-1): GAGVSQSPRYKVAKRGQDVALRCDPISGHVSLFWYQQALGQGPEFLTYFQNEAQLDKSGLPSDRFFAERPEGSVSTLKIQRTQQEDSAVYLCASSLVGAGDNEQFFGPGTRLTVL.

The rearrangement uses TRBV7-9 and TRBJ2-1, with TRBD2 as a possible D gene (7 bases). This CDR3 contains 14 residues. The germline CDR1 and CDR2 sequences are SEHNR and FQNEAQ (reference sequence). V was shortened by 3 bases and J by 9 bases, with 15 bases between the two germline ends. The CDR3: CASSFRGGESEQFF. CDR3 DNA sequence: TGTGCCAGCAGCTTCCGAGGGGGGGAGAGTGAGCAGTTCTTC.

This clone was recorded only once. The chain joins TRBV10-3 to TRBJ2-1; D is tentatively TRBD1 or TRBD2 (5 bases each). V was cut by 6 bases and J by 3 bases, with 15 bases left in between. In germline, CDR1 is ENHRY, CDR2 SYGVKD. This CDR3 comprises 15 residues. The CDR3 region is CAISLGTLDYNEQFF. The CDR3, as DNA: TGTGCCATCAGCCTCGGGACCCTCGACTACAATGAGCAGTTCTTC.

The chain combines TRBV12-5 with TRBJ2-1; 7 nucleotides line up with TRBD2. The CDR3 extends over 18 amino acids. Germline V gene data show CDR1 as LGHNT and CDR2 as FRNRAP. After removal of 1 base from V and 4 bases from J, the junction contained 13 bases not matched to a gene. As DNA, the CDR3 is TGTGCTAGTGGTTTGGCCCCCTTCGGGGGAGCGGGATACAATGAGCAGTTCTTC. Protein: CASGLAPFGGAGYNEQFF.

J is TRBJ2-3 and V is TRBV10-3; 9 bases are a match to TRBD2. V was clipped by 4 bases and J by 3 bases; unmatched bases: 8. The CDR3 runs to 16 residues. Looked up from germline, CDR1 is ENHRY and CDR2 is SYGVKD. CDR3 loop: CAISGSLAGLTDTQYF. CDR3 coding DNA: TGTGCCATCAGTGGAAGTCTAGCGGGGTTGACAGATACGCAGTATTTT.

The CDR3 coding sequence is TGTGCCAGCAGCTTTGCTAGCGGGACGGCAGATACGCAGTATTTT. Translation gives CASSFASGTADTQYF. The rearrangement joins TRBV11-2 to TRBJ2-3; TRBD2 agrees at 9 bases. Germline V CDR1 and CDR2: SGHAT, FQNNGV. V gave up 3 bases and J gave up 4 bases; unmatched junction bases: 5. The CDR3 totals 15 residues. Looking up the rest from reference TRBV11-2 and TRBJ2-3 gives the full variable domain: EAGVAQSPRYKIIEKRQSVAFWCNPISGHATLYWYQQILGQGPKLLIQFQNNGVVDDSQLPKDRFSAERLKGVDSTLKIQPAKLEDSAVYLCASSFASGTADTQYFGPGTRLTVL.

The rearrangement uses TRBV11-3 and TRBJ1-1; tentative D call: TRBD1 (5 bases). The germline V gene has CDR1 SGHNT and CDR2 YENEEA. The CDR3 loop spans 13 amino acids. V lost 3 bases, J lost 3 bases, and 8 bases lay in between. CDR3 in amino acids: CASSLDTYTEAFF. The CDR3 bases are TGTGCCAGCAGCTTGGACACCTACACTGAAGCTTTCTTT.

This clone came up a few times. V is TRBV19 and J is TRBJ2-1; TRBD1 is a possible D gene (6 bases). The V gene's germline CDR1 is LNHDA and CDR2 SQIVND (reference sequence). This CDR3 region has 14 residues. The germline V and J ends were trimmed by 5 bases and 7 bases, with 15 bases remaining between them. This chain's CDR3 is CASSRGPRGNEQFF. CDR3 nucleotides: TGTGCCAGTAGTCGGGGACCTAGGGGGAATGAGCAGTTCTTC.

The J gene is TRBJ1-2, the V gene TRBV9; tentatively, D is TRBD1 (6 bases). The CDR3 consists of 18 residues. Germline V gene lookup returns CDR1 SGDLS and CDR2 YYNGEE. Trimming stripped 2 bases from V and 0 bases from J, with 20 bases between. The CDR3 DNA is TGTGCCAGCAGCGTGGGGGCCCGACGGGGGGCAACTAACTATGGCTACACCTTC. Translating it yields CASSVGARRGATNYGYTF.

V and J are TRBV5-6 and TRBJ1-3; D remains unclear. The CDR3 consists of 13 residues. In germline, CDR1 is SGHDT, CDR2 YYEEEE. Trimming shortened V by 5 bases and J by 2 bases, and 8 bases separated the two germline ends. The CDR3 sequence is CASSAETGNTIYF. CDR3 sequence (DNA): TGTGCCAGCAGTGCAGAGACTGGAAACACCATATATTTT.

The genes are TRBV7-6 and TRBJ2-5, with D possibly being TRBD2 (5 bases). The V end was cut by 3 bases, the J end by 7 bases, with 12 bases between. The V gene's germline CDR1 is SGHVS and CDR2 FNYEAQ. This CDR3 contains 13 residues. The CDR3 DNA reads TGTGCCAGCAGCTTGTTACGGCGGGCGACCCAGTACTTC. As protein: CASSLLRRATQYF. Filled out from reference TRBV7-6 and TRBJ2-5, the complete variable domain reads GAGVSQSPRYKVTKRGQDVALRCDPISGHVSLYWYRQALGQGPEFLTYFNYEAQQDKSGLPNDRFSAERPEGSISTLTIQRTEQRDSAMYRCASSLLRRATQYFGPGTRLLVL.

The rearrangement uses TRBV7-2 and TRBJ2-3; D not resolved. The germline V and J ends were trimmed by 2 bases and 0 bases, with 9 bases remaining between them. There are 15 residues in the CDR3. CDR1 and CDR2 (germline): SGHTA, FQGNSA. In DNA form, the CDR3 reads TGTGCCAGCAGCTTAAGAACACCTAGCACAGATACGCAGTATTTT. It yields the protein CASSLRTPSTDTQYF.

This sequence joins TRBV7-8 and TRBJ2-7; maybe TRBD2 (6 bases). The V gene's germline CDR1 is SGHVS and CDR2 FQNEAQ. The CDR3 extends over 13 amino acids. V lost 4 bases, J lost 9 bases, and 16 bases lay in between. The DNA of the CDR3 is TGTGCCAGCAGCTCGGGGCGGGGCGGAGGGCAGTACTTC. Protein sequence: CASSSGRGGGQYF.

V is TRBV21-1 and J is TRBJ1-1; the table names TRBD1, a call not compared with the DNA. TRBV21-1 is shown as a pseudogene. The CDR3 totals 16 residues. The CDR3 bases are TGTGCCAGCAGCAAGGGGGCCCGGGCGTTGAACACTGAAGCTTTCTTT. This encodes CASSKGARALNTEAFF.

This clone was detected only once. The rearrangement uses TRBV7-2 and TRBJ2-7; 7 nucleotides align to TRBD2. The CDR3 is made up of 15 amino acids. V lost 0 bases, J lost 2 bases, and 4 bases stayed unmatched. Germline V CDR1 and CDR2: SGHTA, FQGNSA. CDR3 bases: TGTGCCAGCAGCTTAGCTAGCGGGTCAACCTACGAGCAGTACTTC. It yields the protein CASSLASGSTYEQYF. The full variable domain, its missing parts supplied by reference TRBV7-2 and TRBJ2-7, is GAGVSQSPSNKVTEKGKDVELRCDPISGHTALYWYRQSLGQGLEFLIYFQGNSAPDKSGLPSDRFSAERTGGSVSTLTIQRTQQEDSAVYLCASSLASGSTYEQYFGPGTRLTVT.

The chain couples TRBV9 to TRBJ1-4, with a possible D match to TRBD1 (5 bases). Germline V gives CDR1 SGDLS, CDR2 YYNGEE. The CDR3 contains 12 residues. V was clipped by 3 bases and J by 8 bases, with 8 bases between them. This chain's CDR3 is CASSGTGEKLFF. The CDR3 DNA reads TGTGCCAGCAGCGGCACAGGAGAAAAACTGTTTTTT.

DNA for the CDR3: TGTGCCAGCAGCATCAACAGGGAAGCTAACTATGGCTACACCTTC. It codes for CASSINREANYGYTF. The rearrangement joins TRBV13 to TRBJ1-2; D possibly corresponds to TRBD1 (6 bases). This CDR3 is built from 15 residues. V lost 5 bases to trimming and J lost 0 bases, with 13 bases between them. The germline V gene encodes CDR1 PRHDT and CDR2 FYEKMQ (reference sequence).

The chain combines TRBV30 with TRBJ2-2; 12 positions match TRBD2. V lost 0 bases, J lost 1 base, and 9 bases stayed unmatched. Germline CDR1 reads GTSNPN; CDR2 reads SVGIG (reference sequence). The CDR3 spans 19 residues. CDR3 region: CAWSVRLAGAFKNTGELFF. CDR3 DNA sequence: TGTGCCTGGAGTGTAAGACTAGCGGGGGCCTTTAAGAACACCGGGGAGCTGTTTTTT.

This chain links TRBV5-1 with TRBJ2-1, with 7 bases matching TRBD2. The CDR3 sequence is 15 residues long. Germline CDR1 and CDR2: SGHRS and YFSETQ. Germline trimming cut 2 bases from V and 5 bases from J; bases unmatched to any gene: 7. CDR3 loop: CASSFIAGINNEQFF. The CDR3 DNA is TGCGCCAGCAGCTTCATAGCGGGTATTAACAATGAGCAGTTCTTC.

The rearrangement joins TRBV2 to TRBJ2-7; 9 nucleotides line up with TRBD2. V shed 2 bases, J shed 12 bases, and the junction held 8 bases outside the gene matches. The CDR3 spans 13 residues. The germline V gene has CDR1 SNHLY and CDR2 FYNNEI. CDR3 bases: TGTGCCAGCAGTGAAATTAATGGACTAGCGTCGTACTTC. It codes for CASSEINGLASYF.

This chain links TRBV15 with TRBJ1-2; D remains ambiguous. Between the trimmed V and J ends, which lost 1 base and 4 bases, there was a span of 13 bases. From germline, CDR1 is LNHNV and CDR2 YYDKDF (reference sequence). The CDR3 is 15 amino acids. CDR3 sequence: CATSRVPGDPYGYTF. CDR3 nucleotides: TGTGCCACCAGCAGAGTCCCTGGGGATCCCTATGGCTACACCTTC.